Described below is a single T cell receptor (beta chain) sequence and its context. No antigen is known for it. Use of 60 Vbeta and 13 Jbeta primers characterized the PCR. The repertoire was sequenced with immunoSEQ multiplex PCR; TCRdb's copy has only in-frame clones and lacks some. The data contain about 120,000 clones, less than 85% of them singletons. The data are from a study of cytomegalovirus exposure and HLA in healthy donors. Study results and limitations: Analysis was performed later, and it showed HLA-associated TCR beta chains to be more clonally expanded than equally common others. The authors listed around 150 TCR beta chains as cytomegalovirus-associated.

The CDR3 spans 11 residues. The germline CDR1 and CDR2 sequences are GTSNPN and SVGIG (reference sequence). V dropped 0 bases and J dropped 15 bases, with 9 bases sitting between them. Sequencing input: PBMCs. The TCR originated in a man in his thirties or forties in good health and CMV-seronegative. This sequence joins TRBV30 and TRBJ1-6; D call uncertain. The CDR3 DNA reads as TGTGCCTGGAGTGTACAGCGGTTCCTCCACTTT. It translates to CAWSVQRFLHF.